This T cell receptor beta chain emerged from a study of T-cell memory formation after mild COVID-19. Broader study findings: The main location of contracting CD4+ clones was CM and EM, and that of contracting CD8+ clones was EMRA.

TCRdb independently ran MiXCR on the 5' RACE reads; one entry per CDR3 protein. There are over 250,000 distinct CDR3 sequences in the sample; roughly 15% occur only once, and 22% lies in the top ten. The CDR3 sequence is 18 residues long. The V segment lost 0 bases and the J segment 2 bases; nucleotides outside the gene matches: 9. Germline V gene lookup returns CDR1 MNHEY and CDR2 SVGAGI. A word on this clonotype: The antigen remains unidentified.

The receptor was isolated from a man between 18 and 29 years old who had mild COVID-19 (a few samples of this study predate the infection). Cell type and time point are not known. The sequenced material came from PBMCs or a T cell subset sorted from them (not recorded which). The chain combines TRBV6-5 with TRBJ2-7; 11 nucleotides agree with TRBD2. This CDR3 is CASSYSGTSGALAYEQYF. The CDR3 nucleotides are TGTGCCAGCAGTTACTCCGGGACTAGCGGCGCGCTAGCCTACGAGCAGTACTTC.